This T cell receptor beta chain was identified in a study of T cell responses to AZD1222 COVID-19 vaccine. Study context: Pooling of second doses given at about 4 or about 12 weeks was done.

Whole-study findings and limits: At baseline, just a handful of AZD1222 recipients tested seropositive.

Notes on this clone: Its antigen is unidentified.

Trimming stripped 3 bases from V and 8 bases from J, with 13 bases between. The germline gives CDR1 SGHNT, CDR2 YENEEA. The CDR3 has 13 amino acids. Data came from immunoSEQ multiplex PCR; TCRdb stores just in-frame clones and leaves some out. There are 100,000 to 140,000 clones in the sample; about 89% occur only once, and 6.6% lies in the top ten. Sequenced here: peripheral blood, sampled on day 0 of AZD1222 vaccination. The sequence derives from an adult in good health. The rearrangement links TRBV11-3 to TRBJ1-1, with D tentatively TRBD1 (6 bases). CDR3 region: CASSFTGQAEAFF. CDR3 in DNA: TGTGCCAGCAGCTTTACAGGGCAGGCGGAAGCTTTCTTT.